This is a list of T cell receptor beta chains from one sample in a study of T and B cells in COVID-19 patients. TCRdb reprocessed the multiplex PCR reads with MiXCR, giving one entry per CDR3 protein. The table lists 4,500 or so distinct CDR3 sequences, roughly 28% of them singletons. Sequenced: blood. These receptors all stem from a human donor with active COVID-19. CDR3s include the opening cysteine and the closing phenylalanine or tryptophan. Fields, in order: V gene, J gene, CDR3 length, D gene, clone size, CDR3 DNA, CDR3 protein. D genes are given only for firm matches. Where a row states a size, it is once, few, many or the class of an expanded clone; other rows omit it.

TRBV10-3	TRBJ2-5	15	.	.	TGTGCCATCAGTGAGGCCGGGGACCAGGGAGAGACCCAGTACTTC	CAISEAGDQGETQYF
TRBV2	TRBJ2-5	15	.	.	TGTGCCAGCAGTGAAGCGCTTCGGCAGGGGGGGACCCAGTACTTC	CASSEALRQGGTQYF
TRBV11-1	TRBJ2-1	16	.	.	TGTGCCAGCAGCGCGGGCCTCAAGAGCTCCTACAATGAGCAGTTCTTC	CASSAGLKSSYNEQFF
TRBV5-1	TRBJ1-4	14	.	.	TGCGCCAGCAGCCGGACTGCCCTTCGAGAAAAACTGTTTTTT	CASSRTALREKLFF
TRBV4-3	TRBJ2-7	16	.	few	TGCGCCAGCAGCCAAAATTTAGGGGGGGGAACCTACGAGCAGTACTTC	CASSQNLGGGTYEQYF
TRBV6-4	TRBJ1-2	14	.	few	TGTGCCAGCAGTGTCACTCAGGGATCCTATGGCTACACCTTC	CASSVTQGSYGYTF
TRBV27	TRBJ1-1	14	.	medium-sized	TGTGCCAGCAGAATAGGACCGCGGAACACTGAAGCTTTCTTT	CASRIGPRNTEAFF
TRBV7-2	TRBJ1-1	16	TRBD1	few	TGTGCCAGCAGCTGGCCCCCGGGACAGGTGGGCACTGAAGCTTTCTTT	CASSWPPGQVGTEAFF
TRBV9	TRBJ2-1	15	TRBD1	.	TGTGCCAGCAGCCGAGGACAGGGGGCCATGAATGAGCAGTTCTTC	CASSRGQGAMNEQFF
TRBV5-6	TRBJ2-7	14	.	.	TGTGCCAGCAGCTTGTTGGACGGATCCTACGAGCAGTACTTC	CASSLLDGSYEQYF
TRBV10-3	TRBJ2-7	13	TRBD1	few	TGTGCCATCAGTGTGGGACAGGGGTCCGAGCAGTACTTC	CAISVGQGSEQYF
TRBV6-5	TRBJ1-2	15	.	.	TGTGCCAGCAGCCTCATGGGTGAAGCTAACTATGGCTACACCTTC	CASSLMGEANYGYTF
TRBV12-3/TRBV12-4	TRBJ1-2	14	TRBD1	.	TGTGCCAGCAGTTCTAACAGGGGGCCCTATGGCTACACCTTC	CASSSNRGPYGYTF
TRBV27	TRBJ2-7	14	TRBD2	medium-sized	TGTGCCAGCAGTTTATCGGCTAGCGGTTACGAGCAGTACTTC	CASSLSASGYEQYF
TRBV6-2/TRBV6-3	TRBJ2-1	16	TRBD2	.	TGTGCCAGCTTTAGCGGGAGGCCCCTAGGCTACAATGAGCAGTTCTTC	CASFSGRPLGYNEQFF
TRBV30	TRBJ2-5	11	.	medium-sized	TGTGCCTGGAGAGTTGAGGAGGCCCAGTACTTC	CAWRVEEAQYF
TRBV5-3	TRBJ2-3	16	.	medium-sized	TGTGCCAGAAGCTTGTCTCCTCCACCCGGCACAGATACGCAGTATTTT	CARSLSPPPGTDTQYF
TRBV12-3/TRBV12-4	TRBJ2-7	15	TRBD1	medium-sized	TGTGCCAGCAGTTCCCTCGGACAGGGCTCCTACGAGCAGTACTTC	CASSSLGQGSYEQYF